The 14 T cell receptor beta chains reported below all come from one sample, sequenced in a study of T cell clonotyping in hematopoietic cell transplantation. Produced via immunoSEQ multiplex PCR; TCRdb's table is partial and in-frame only. The sample yields 13,000 to 15,000 clones, approximately 93% seen once. The material was PBMCs, obtained 30 days after allogeneic stem cell transplant. The receptors derive from a male patient aged 55 to 69 who had an allogeneic stem cell transplant from an unrelated donor, so the T cells may come from the graft donor. Some clones in this sample may be carry-over from other donors' samples.

This clone was seen a single time. The V and J genes are TRBV7-2 and TRBJ2-3, with 9 bases aligning to TRBD2. The V gene's germline CDR1 is SGHTA and CDR2 FQGNSA. With V trimmed by 2 bases and J by 5 bases, 11 bases remained unmatched. CDR3 length: 17 residues. The CDR3 reads CASSLKYGGGAVDTQYF. The DNA for the CDR3 is TGTGCCAGCAGCTTAAAATACGGCGGGGGGGCGGTAGATACGCAGTATTTT. Filled out from reference TRBV7-2 and TRBJ2-3, the complete variable domain reads GAGVSQSPSNKVTEKGKDVELRCDPISGHTALYWYRQSLGQGLEFLIYFQGNSAPDKSGLPSDRFSAERTGGSVSTLTIQRTQQEDSAVYLCASSLKYGGGAVDTQYFGPGTRLTVL.

This clone turned up a few times. The DNA for the CDR3 is TGCGCCAGCAGCCACCAATCCAGGGGTGAGACTGAAGCTTTCTTT. Amino acid sequence: CASSHQSRGETEAFF. The chain employs TRBV5-1 and TRBJ1-1, with a weak D call TRBD1 (6 bases). The CDR3 length is 15 residues. Deletions cut 4 bases from V and 5 bases from J, with 18 bases between. The germline V gene encodes CDR1 SGHRS and CDR2 YFSETQ.

This chain uses TRBV4-1 with TRBJ1-4, with 7 bases that match TRBD1. Germline V gene lookup returns CDR1 MGHRA and CDR2 YSYEKL. The CDR3 spans 15 residues. V was pared by 1 base and J by 5 bases, with 4 bases of the junction left unmatched. In nucleotides, the CDR3 is TGCGCCAGCAGCCAAGTTCAGGGGGTGAATGAAAAACTGTTTTTT. Translation: CASSQVQGVNEKLFF.

This chain joins TRBV7-9 and TRBJ1-1; no clear D gene. In germline, CDR1 is SEHNR, CDR2 FQNEAQ (reference sequence). V dropped 5 bases and J dropped 2 bases, with 12 bases sitting between them. CDR3 length equals 14 residues. The CDR3 spells CASSPEGRNTEAFF. The CDR3 DNA follows: TGTGCCAGCAGCCCAGAGGGTCGAAACACTGAAGCTTTCTTT.

The chain has TRBV28 and TRBJ1-5, with 8 bases aligning to TRBD1. In germline, CDR1 is MDHEN, CDR2 SYDVKM. The CDR3 runs 15 residues. The junction had 4 bases not matched to a gene; V was cut back by 5 bases and J by 1 base. DNA for the CDR3: TGTGCCAGCAGTCCAGGGGGCCGAAGCAATCAGCCCCAGCATTTT. Protein: CASSPGGRSNQPQHF.

The count of this clone is one. V gene TRBV10-3 combines with J gene TRBJ2-3; a weak D match, TRBD1 (6 bases). Germline loops: CDR1 ENHRY, CDR2 SYGVKD. V lost 8 bases and J lost 4, with 19 bases in between. This CDR3 has 15 amino acids. CDR3 DNA sequence: TGTGCCATCGCACCTCTAGGACAGACCGCAGATACGCAGTATTTT. As protein: CAIAPLGQTADTQYF.

The chain recombines TRBV5-8 with TRBJ1-2; D is undetermined. The CDR3 length is 14 residues. The germline V and J ends were trimmed by 6 bases and 6 bases, with 18 bases remaining between them. Germline V gives CDR1 SGHTS, CDR2 YDEGEE. The CDR3 DNA follows: TGTGCCAGCAAACTAGTCGGGCTCACCGATGGCTACACCTTC. It yields the protein CASKLVGLTDGYTF.

This clone showed up just once. For the CDR3, the DNA is TGCGCCAGCAGCCAGGGGACAGGGTCCCACGAGCAGTACTTC. Protein: CASSQGTGSHEQYF. The chain is built from TRBV4-3 and TRBJ2-7; 9 bases are a match to TRBD1. Losses at the gene ends were 3 bases for V and 5 bases for J; bases not matched to a gene: 5. Germline V lookup: CDR1 LGHNA, CDR2 YSLEER. This CDR3 contains 14 residues.

The V and J genes are TRBV2 and TRBJ2-3, with D tentatively TRBD1 or TRBD2 (5 bases each). This CDR3 has 15 amino acids. V lost 3 bases to trimming and J lost 0 bases, with 10 bases between them. Germline CDR1 reads SNHLY; CDR2 reads FYNNEI. The DNA for the CDR3 is TGTGCCAGCAGTGACCCGGGGCGTAGCACAGATACGCAGTATTTT. Its translation is CASSDPGRSTDTQYF.

This chain uses TRBV6-5 with TRBJ1-5; D remains unclear. The CDR3 extends over 14 amino acids. Germline lookup yields CDR1 MNHEY and CDR2 SVGAGI. V gave up 0 bases and J gave up 6 bases, with 9 bases separating them. CDR3 in amino acids: CASSYSETGQPQHF. The CDR3, as DNA: TGTGCCAGCAGTTACTCGGAAACTGGTCAGCCCCAGCATTTT.

Comment on this clone: One end of the junction does not line up with germline, which may come from a read error. This chain joins TRBV7-2 and TRBJ2-7; D unclear. The CDR3 loop spans 13 amino acids. Per germline, CDR1 SGHTA and CDR2 FQGNSA. CDR3 protein: CASSVAPPLEPNF. For the CDR3, the DNA is TGTGCCAGCAGCGTGGCCCCCCCTCTCGAGCCGAACTTC.

The chain combines TRBV4-3 with TRBJ2-7; D is ambiguous. In germline, CDR1 is LGHNA, CDR2 YSLEER. The CDR3 is 14 amino acids. Trimming took off 0 bases at V and 1 base at J, with 7 bases between the two ends. This chain's CDR3 is CASSQELGSYEQYF. The CDR3 region has the DNA TGCGCCAGCAGCCAAGAATTGGGTTCCTACGAGCAGTACTTC.

The chain has TRBV25-1 and TRBJ2-1; TRBD1 agrees at 8 bases. Trimming cost V 1 base and J 10 bases; bases outside gene matches: 15. The CDR3 is made up of 17 amino acids. Germline assignment: CDR1 MGHDK and CDR2 SYGVNS. Here the CDR3 DNA reads TGTGCCAGCAGTGAATCTTTTCTCGCGCAGGGGGCAGGGGAGCAGTTCTTC. Translated: CASSESFLAQGAGEQFF.

The chain employs TRBV7-6 and TRBJ1-1; no firm D call. The CDR3 is made up of 12 amino acids. V was shortened by 3 bases and J by 5 bases, with 7 bases between the two germline ends. Germline values: CDR1 SGHVS, CDR2 FNYEAQ. CDR3 bases: TGTGCCAGCAGCTTTCCGGGAACTGAAGCTTTCTTT. This translates into CASSFPGTEAFF.